This T cell receptor (beta chain) was found in a study of blood T cell repertoires in COVID-19. The wider study: Sources were T cells, B-cell-depleted T cells, or PBMCs; the material itself was cDNA or gDNA.

As processed by the authors: Amplification with reference gene primers provided the estimates of nucleated cell counts. Profiled with immunoSEQ multiplex PCR; TCRdb holds only in-frame clones, not every one. V and J calls plus clone size are reproduced from that table; the DNA served to infer D and trimming. The sample gives 84,000 or so clones, around 88% of which show up once; 30% to 45% is in the top ten. This CDR3 is 15 amino acids long. With 0 bases clipped from V and 3 bases from J, the junction kept 4 bases outside the gene matches. Germline V gene data show CDR1 as GTSNPN and CDR2 as SVGIG (reference sequence).

The TCR sequence derives from a man older than 75 with active or convalescent COVID-19. Specimen: peripheral blood. The chain carries TRBV30 and TRBJ2-7, with 11 bases lining up with TRBD1. Here the CDR3 reads CAWSVRGTGGYEQYF. In DNA, the CDR3 is TGTGCCTGGAGTGTACGGGGGACAGGGGGCTACGAGCAGTACTTC.